What follows are 16 T cell receptor beta chains derived from one specimen sequenced in a study of T-cell reconstitution after alpha-beta-depleted transplantation in children. The TCRbeta library incorporated unique molecular identifiers. TCRdb used MiXCR to reprocess the PCR reads, holding one entry per CDR3 protein. Of hundreds of thousands of distinct CDR3 sequences in the sample, roughly 15% were seen once. The starting material was PBMCs from the stem cell graft donor, obtained from the stem cell graft. These receptors were obtained from a human donor who donated a stem cell graft to a child with acute myeloid leukemia.

This clonotype has a count of ten or more. An end of the junction differs from the germline gene, which may be a read error. The CDR3 coding sequence is TGTGCCAGCAGTTTGGGGGACTTAGCAGTGAATTTT. Residues: CASSLGDLAVNF. The V and J genes are TRBV12-3 or TRBV12-4 and TRBJ2-3; tentative D call: TRBD2 (6 bases). CDR3 length equals 12 residues.

This clonotype was seen a handful of times. The chain uses TRBV5-1 and TRBJ2-5, with unresolved D. V gave up 3 bases and J gave up 3 bases, with 12 bases separating them. CDR3 length equals 14 residues. CDR1 SGHRS and CDR2 YFSETQ come from the germline V gene. The CDR3 loop reads CASSSPATEETQYF. The DNA for the CDR3 is TGCGCCAGCAGCTCCCCTGCAACGGAAGAGACCCAGTACTTC.

This clonotype was found a few times. The chain couples TRBV30 to TRBJ2-5, with TRBD1 identical over 12 bases. Germline CDR1 GTSNPN, CDR2 SVGIG (reference sequence). This CDR3 has 14 amino acids. Germline trimming cut 4 bases from V and 5 bases from J; bases unmatched to any gene: 5. The CDR3 protein is CAWNTGTGGETQYF. DNA of the CDR3: TGTGCCTGGAATACCGGGACAGGGGGCGAGACCCAGTACTTC. The variable domain in full, with the rest retrieved from reference TRBV30 and TRBJ2-5, is SQTIHQWPATLVQPVGSPLSLECTVEGTSNPNLYWYRQAAGRGLQLLFYSVGIGQISSEVPQNLSASRPQDRQFILSSKKLLLSDSGFYLCAWNTGTGGETQYFGPGTRLLVL.

The rearrangement links TRBV10-3 to TRBJ2-1, with 7 bases fitting TRBD2. The CDR3 loop spans 18 amino acids. With 6 bases clipped from V and 1 base from J, the junction kept 15 bases outside the gene matches. Germline CDR1 is ENHRY and CDR2 is SYGVKD. CDR3 nucleotide sequence: TGTGCCATCAGCTTGGCCCCCACCGCGCGGGGGTCCTACAATGAGCAGTTCTTC. This gives the protein CAISLAPTARGSYNEQFF.

The table lists this clonotype with many counts. DNA for the CDR3: TGCAGTGCCCCTCATGGTGGCCACGAGCAGTACTTC. Protein product: CSAPHGGHEQYF. The J gene is TRBJ2-7, the V gene TRBV20-1; no definite D call. There are 12 residues in the CDR3. V dropped 6 bases and J dropped 5 bases, with 14 bases sitting between them. The germline gives CDR1 DFQATT, CDR2 SNEGSKA (reference sequence).

This clonotype has a count of ten or more. Written as DNA, the CDR3 is TGTGCCAGCAGTACGAACAGGGAGCAGTTCTTC. It specifies CASSTNREQFF. The chain is built from TRBV6-6 and TRBJ2-1; TRBD1 might be the D (5 bases). The CDR3 has 11 amino acids. Germline V gene lookup returns CDR1 MNHNY and CDR2 SVGAGI (reference sequence). V shed 5 bases and J shed 10 bases, with 9 bases lying between them.

A remark on this clonotype: One junction end does not reproduce the germline sequence, and a read error may be involved. The chain joins TRBV3-1 to TRBJ2-5; 7 nucleotides agree with TRBD2. This CDR3 region has 18 residues. The V gene's germline CDR1 is LGHDT and CDR2 YNNKEL (reference sequence). CDR3 amino acids: CACSFVAGDRTPQETQYF. CDR3 bases: TGTGCCTGCAGTTTTGTTGCGGGGGACCGTACACCACAAGAGACCCAGTACTTC.

This clonotype occurred many times. V is TRBV29-1 and J is TRBJ1-4; D not resolved. Germline-derived CDR1 and CDR2 are SQVTM and ANQGSEA. V was trimmed by 7 bases and J by 7 bases, leaving 16 bases between them. This CDR3 region has 13 residues. This CDR3 is CSAIHPRGEKLFF. The CDR3 DNA is TGCAGCGCCATCCATCCACGGGGTGAAAAACTGTTTTTT.

Ten or more counts support this clonotype. The V call is TRBV15, the J call TRBJ1-5, with D possibly TRBD1 on 6 matching bases. The CDR3 runs 15 residues. Looked up from germline, CDR1 is LNHNV and CDR2 is YYDKDF (reference sequence). Trimming pared 5 bases from V and 5 bases from J, leaving 16 bases between. The CDR3 coding sequence is TGTGCCACCAGCTGGGGAGGGGGAAAGGATCAGCCCCAGCATTTT. The encoded protein is CATSWGGGKDQPQHF.

The sample holds many counts of this clonotype. One end of the junction does not line up with germline, which may come from a read error. The V call is TRBV6-1, the J call TRBJ1-5; D call uncertain. The CDR3 has 13 amino acids. Germline assignment: CDR1 MNHNS and CDR2 SASEGT. The CDR3 sequence is CASREGSGQPQHF. The CDR3 nucleotides read TGTGCCAGCAGAGAAGGGAGTGGACAGCCCCAGCATTTT.

This clonotype was seen many times. The CDR3 loop is CASSAPLDGDYEQYF. In DNA form, the CDR3 reads TGTGCCAGCAGTGCTCCTCTGGACGGCGACTACGAGCAGTACTTC. The gene calls are TRBV12-3 or TRBV12-4 and TRBJ2-7; D is unresolved. V lost 5 bases, J lost 3 bases, and 17 bases lay in between. The CDR3 consists of 15 residues.

This clonotype was detected many times. This rearrangement joins TRBV29-1 to TRBJ2-2, with a weak D call TRBD2 (6 bases). V lost 6 bases and J lost 2, with 10 bases in between. The CDR3 loop spans 13 amino acids. Germline V lookup: CDR1 SQVTM, CDR2 ANQGSEA. The CDR3 region is CSVAGGNTGELFF. DNA for the CDR3: TGCAGCGTGGCCGGGGGTAACACCGGGGAGCTGTTTTTT.

The genes are TRBV20-1 and TRBJ2-3; 7 bases map to TRBD2. Germline V CDR1 and CDR2: DFQATT, SNEGSKA (reference sequence). The J segment lost 0 bases and the V segment lost 1 base, leaving 10 bases of the junction unmatched. This CDR3 is built from 17 residues. CDR3 residues: CSARAPLGGYSTDTQYF. CDR3 bases: TGCAGTGCTAGAGCTCCCTTGGGGGGGTATAGCACAGATACGCAGTATTTT.

This clonotype has ten or more counts. This rearrangement joins TRBV12-3 or TRBV12-4 to TRBJ2-2, with 10 bases that match TRBD2. V gave up 6 bases and J gave up 0 bases; unmatched junction bases: 4. This CDR3 comprises 16 residues. CDR3: CASSLSGGANTGELFF. The CDR3, as DNA: TGTGCCAGCAGCCTCAGCGGGGGGGCGAACACCGGGGAGCTGTTTTTT.

The chain carries TRBV12-3 or TRBV12-4 and TRBJ2-3, with a weak D call TRBD2 (5 bases). This CDR3 spans 17 amino acids. V was trimmed by 3 bases and J by 2 bases, leaving 18 bases between them. The CDR3 protein is CASSFLRGLGPTDTQYF. The CDR3 DNA sequence: TGTGCCAGCAGTTTTCTCCGAGGGCTAGGACCCACAGATACGCAGTATTTT.

CDR3 DNA sequence: TGCAGTGCTAAACAAAGGCGGGGGTTTACTGAAGCTTTCTTT. The encoded protein is CSAKQRRGFTEAFF. V is TRBV20-1 and J is TRBJ1-1, with D perhaps matching TRBD1 (5 bases). Trimming took off 4 bases at V and 5 bases at J, with 17 bases between the two ends. Germline CDR1 and CDR2: DFQATT and SNEGSKA (reference sequence). The CDR3 covers 14 residues.